This TCR beta chain originates from a study of shared clonotypes between healthy human individuals (TCRdb year 2020). About the investigation overall: Three men and a couple of women, aged 18 to 49 years, made up the cohort. Leukapheresis yielded between about 0.9 and 10 billion PBMCs per donor. For each donor, CD4 naive and CD4 memory were each given three plates, CD8 naive was given two plates, and CD8 memory was given one plate. To increase sequencing depth and limit assay-specific biases, TCR repertoire library preparation and sequencing were carried out by different laboratories using diverse techniques. To estimate repertoire size and how much clonotypes are shared between individuals, the study performed deep sequencing of blood TCR repertoires from about 5 healthy adults. What the study reported, not specific to this receptor: Larger estimated clonotype richness was generally found for naive subsets than for memory subsets. Across several donors, about 5% of naive CD4, approximately 4% of naive CD8, under 2.5% of memory CD4, and roughly 0.4% of memory CD8 clonotypes were shared. Higher generation probabilities were observed for clonotypes shared by all four sorted-subset donors than for non-shared clonotypes. Rarefaction of sorted-subset datasets indicated incomplete sequencing despite the large sequencing depth. Based on pairwise subsampling, the degree of clonotype sharing among donors was expected to be affected by sequencing depth. Sampling was limited to blood, and TCR repertoires in tissue likely differ from TCR repertoires in blood. The genetic and exposure-history diversity represented was limited by the small number of donors.

Including the terminal cysteine and phenylalanine, the CDR3 comprises 11 residues. Only the CDR3 DNA is retained, 33 bases long and in frame from the first base. Trimming at the junction amounts to 6 bases on V and 3 bases on J, and the germline ends lie 5 bases apart. The germline V gene gives CDR1 as MGHDK and CDR2 as SYGVNS. Using the deep immunoSEQ assay, multiplex PCR amplified TCR CDR3 regions from genomic DNA. Genomic DNA extracted from each cell subset was distributed evenly over all wells of several immunoSEQ 96-well plates, and each plate served as one replicate. For sorted subsets, each replicate PCR was loaded with about 0.2 ug genomic DNA, equivalent to about 33,000 T cell genomes. Purified libraries were quantified with a Qubit 3.0 fluorometer, sized on a Bioanalyzer 2100, and re-quantified with the KAPA Library Quantification kit. A separate single-read 150-cycle Illumina NextSeq 550 flow cell was used to sequence each immunoSEQ 96-well plate. In the original analysis: Because only junctional sequences without quality scores were contained in the immunoSEQ output, filtering matching that applied to full-length reads could not be performed. To assign V/J genes and CDR3, sequences were annotated against IMGT germline references using PyIR, a Python wrapper for IgBLAST v1.9. Reads were filtered out if the reads had weak V/J assignments (E-value above 1e-6), no CDR3, stop codons, out-of-frame junctions, or ambiguous translated residues. V3J clonotypes were defined as sequences sharing the same inferred V gene, J gene, and CDR3 amino acid sequence. Percentage overlap between repertoires was calculated by dividing the number of shared unique clonotypes by the size of the smaller repertoire. Richness of each repertoire was evaluated using RTK rarefaction, the Chao1 estimator, and Recon v2.1 estimates of unobserved clonotypes. Generation probabilities for all TCRbeta clonotypes obtained by the gDNA method from four donors were computed using OLGA. In TCRdb, the immuneACCESS table is reduced to in-frame sequences with V and J assigned. These tables do not hold every clone; where another copy was compared, an unresolved V gene accounts for under half, and the others remain unexplained. That table gives V, J and clone size, and the DNA gave D and trimming. Counted in this sample were around 2,000,000 clones; less than 95% of them appeared once. Around 1.2% of the sample comes from the top ten.

CD8 naive samples consisted of CD45RO-negative cells that were positively selected for CCR7, yielding a CD45RA+CCR7+ population without TemRA cells. Healthy HIV-negative adults with no recently reported acute infections or vaccinations were included as donors. Every donor was a Caucasian adult living in Nashville, Tennessee, USA. After blood collection by leukapheresis, PBMCs were isolated using Ficoll-Histopaque density gradient centrifugation and then cryopreserved in the vapor phase of liquid nitrogen. Purity and quantity of every magnetically sorted T cell population were checked by analytical flow cytometry. Genomic DNA was isolated from each sorted fraction and quantified by UV absorbance on a Nanodrop 2000c. Of note for this clone: Its antigen is currently not known. Per-nucleotide qualities are absent, and no much larger clonotype sits a single base away.

The TCR originated in a man younger than 35 in good health. The chain is encoded by TRBV25-1 joined to TRBJ2-5; no D gene can be assigned with confidence. Sequencing input: naive CD8+ T cells sorted from blood. The meaning of the sample's cell subset or site label: CD45RA+CCR7+. CDR3 region: CASSVEETQYF. The DNA is TGTGCCAGCAGCGTTGAAGAGACCCAGTACTTC. Joined to the reference TRBV25-1 and TRBJ2-5 proteins, this CDR3 gives the full variable domain: EADIYQTPRYLVIGTGKKITLECSQTMGHDKMYWYQQDPGMELHLIHYSYGVNSTEKGDLSSESTVSRIRTEHFPLTLESARPSHTSQYLCASSVEETQYFGPGTRLLVL.